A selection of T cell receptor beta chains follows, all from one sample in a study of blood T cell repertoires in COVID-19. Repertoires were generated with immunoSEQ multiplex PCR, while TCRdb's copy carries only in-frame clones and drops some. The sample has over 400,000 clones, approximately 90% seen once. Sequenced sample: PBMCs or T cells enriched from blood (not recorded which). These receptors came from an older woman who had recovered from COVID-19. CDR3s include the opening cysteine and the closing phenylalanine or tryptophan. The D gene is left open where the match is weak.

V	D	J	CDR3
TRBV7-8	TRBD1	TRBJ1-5	CASSYLGQGAFQPQHF
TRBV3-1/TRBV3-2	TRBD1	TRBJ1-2	CASSQFRDRENYGYTF
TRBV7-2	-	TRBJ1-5	CASSLTGDSNQPQHF
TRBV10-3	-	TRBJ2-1	CAISSSNEQFF
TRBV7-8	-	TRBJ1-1	CASSLARWAGKDTEAFF
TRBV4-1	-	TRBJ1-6	CASSPSRSGYNSPLHF
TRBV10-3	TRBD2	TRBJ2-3	CAISGEYSGGDTQYF
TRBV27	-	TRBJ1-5	CASSLGFGQPQHF
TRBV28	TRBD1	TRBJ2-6	CASSFLPGQGIAGANVLTF
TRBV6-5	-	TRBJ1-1	CASRVGSYTEAFF
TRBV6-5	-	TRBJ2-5	CASSYSGGRQETQYF
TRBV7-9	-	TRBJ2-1	CASSLLGGVGEQFF
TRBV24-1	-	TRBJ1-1	CATSDMSKAFF
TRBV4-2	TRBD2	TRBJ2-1	CASSQGVAGKNEQFF
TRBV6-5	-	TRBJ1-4	CASRGGAVGEKLFF
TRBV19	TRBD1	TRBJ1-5	CASSISIWTGQSGQPQHF
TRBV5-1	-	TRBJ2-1	CASSVDTPLLYNEQFF
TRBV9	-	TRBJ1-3	CASSVVHSGNTIYF
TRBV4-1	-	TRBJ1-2	CASSQTSRGGYGYTF
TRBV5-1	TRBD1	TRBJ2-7	CASTPSGQLFYEQYF
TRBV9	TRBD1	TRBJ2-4	CASSAGQGAKNIQYF
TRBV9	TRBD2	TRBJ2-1	CASSVLAGAYNEQFF
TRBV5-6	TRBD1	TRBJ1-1	CASSWGQTNTEAFF
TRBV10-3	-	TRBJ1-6	CAISEGQNSPLHF
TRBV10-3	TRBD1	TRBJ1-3	CAISEWDRAGNTIYF
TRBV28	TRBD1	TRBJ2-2	CASRAGQGGTGELFF
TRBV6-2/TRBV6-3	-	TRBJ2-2	CASSSFTGELFF
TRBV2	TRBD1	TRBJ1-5	CASGGTVSNQPQHF
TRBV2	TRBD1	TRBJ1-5	CASTGQGGQPQHF
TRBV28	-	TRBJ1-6	CASSPGFQDYSPLHF
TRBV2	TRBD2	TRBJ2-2	CASSRGLAANTGELFF
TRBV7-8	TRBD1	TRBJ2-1	CASSSSSGTGNHEQFF
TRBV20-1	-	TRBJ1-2	CSALLNYGYTF
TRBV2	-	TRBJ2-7	CASSFPGLSYEQYF
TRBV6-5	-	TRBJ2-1	CASTGDPSSYNEQFF
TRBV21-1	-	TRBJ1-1	CASSTLRKTGVDTEAFF
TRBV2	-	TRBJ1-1	CASSDRGNTEAFF
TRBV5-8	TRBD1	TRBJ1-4	CASRQTGGSHEKLFF
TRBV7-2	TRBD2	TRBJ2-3	CASSLDPAGGTDTQYF
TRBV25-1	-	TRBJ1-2	CASIPSGSAGSSGYTF
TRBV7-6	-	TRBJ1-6	CASSLGTDNSPLHF
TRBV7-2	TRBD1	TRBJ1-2	CASSLGQGARGYTF
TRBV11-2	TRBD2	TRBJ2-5	CASSFQGGASGNQETQYF
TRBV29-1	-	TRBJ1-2	CSVAVQGGYGYTF
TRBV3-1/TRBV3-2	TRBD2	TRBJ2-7	CASSQGLAGAEQYF
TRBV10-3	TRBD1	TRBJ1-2	CAITQTGMSGYTF
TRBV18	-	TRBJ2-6	CASSPQGLGSGANVLTF
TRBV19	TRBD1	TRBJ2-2	CASTSPWGQGRNTGELFF
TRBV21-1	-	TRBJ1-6	CASSERPTVFDSPLHF
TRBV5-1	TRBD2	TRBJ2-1	CASSSSGGNFNEQFF
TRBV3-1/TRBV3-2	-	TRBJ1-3	CASSQGGSGNTIYF